These 25 T cell receptor beta chains were sequenced from one sample in a study of T cells expressing NK-cell markers. From its re-call of the 5' RACE reads, TCRdb lists each CDR3 protein once, without DNA. This sample's table reports approximately 550,000 distinct CDR3 sequences. The sequenced sample consisted of blood T cells: a sorted CD56 or NKG2C T cell subset, CD4+ or CD8+ T cells, or bulk PBMC T cells (not recorded which). These receptors originate from a young man in good health.

This chain uses TRBV29-1 with TRBJ1-2. Germline V gene data show CDR1 as SQVTM and CDR2 as ANQGSEA. The CDR3 sequence is 11 residues long. This CDR3 reads CSVSGLDGYTF.

The rearrangement uses TRBV20-1 and TRBJ2-1; TCRdb gives TRBD2 as the D gene, but with no DNA this cannot be confirmed. This CDR3 is 15 amino acids long. Germline lookup yields CDR1 DFQATT and CDR2 SNEGSKA (reference sequence). The chain's CDR3 is CSCWTSGRVGNEQFF.

This chain connects TRBV29-1 to TRBJ2-1; TCRdb picks TRBD1, but there is no DNA to check that call. This CDR3 is built from 14 residues. Germline assignment: CDR1 SQVTM and CDR2 ANQGSEA. The CDR3 sequence: CSVVGTRMGNEQFF.

The V call is TRBV24-1, the J call TRBJ2-5; the TRBD1 assignment by TCRdb is unverifiable without DNA. Germline-derived CDR1 and CDR2 are KGHDR and SFDVKD. This CDR3 comprises 16 residues. The chain's CDR3 is CATSDYRKGTQETQYF.

This sequence joins TRBV29-1 and TRBJ2-1; TCRdb designates TRBD2, a call that cannot be tested without DNA. The germline V gene encodes CDR1 SQVTM and CDR2 ANQGSEA. The CDR3 extends over 17 amino acids. CDR3 protein: CSVEGASGTGSYNEQFF.

The chain links TRBV15 to TRBJ1-4; lacking DNA, the TRBD1 call made by TCRdb goes unchecked. The CDR3 has 15 amino acids. The germline V gene has CDR1 LNHNV and CDR2 YYDKDF (reference sequence). CDR3: CATSPRQATNEKLFF.

The genes are TRBV11-3 and TRBJ2-5. CDR3 length equals 15 residues. CDR1 and CDR2 (germline): SGHNT, YENEEA. The CDR3 sequence is CASSLDPAGQETQYF.

The chain couples TRBV5-6 to TRBJ1-4. Germline V gene lookup returns CDR1 SGHDT and CDR2 YYEEEE. This CDR3 spans 15 amino acids. The CDR3 loop reads CASSLGPATNEKLFF.

This sequence joins TRBV7-9 and TRBJ2-2; TCRdb reports TRBD1, a call that lacks DNA to check it against. Germline-derived CDR1 and CDR2 are SEHNR and FQNEAQ (reference sequence). CDR3 size: 16 residues. This CDR3 reads CASTKEIWGRTGELFF.

The rearrangement joins TRBV4-3 to TRBJ2-5; the D call of TRBD1 rests on TCRdb alone, since no DNA is present to check it. Germline CDR1 LGHNA, CDR2 YSLEER. The CDR3 sequence is 14 residues long. CDR3 sequence: CASSQNRGGETQYF.

The chain combines TRBV29-1 with TRBJ1-2. The CDR3 has 12 residues. Germline-derived CDR1 and CDR2 are SQVTM and ANQGSEA. CDR3 sequence: CSVVDSPYGYTF.

The chain links TRBV12-3 or TRBV12-4 to TRBJ1-5; absent DNA, TCRdb's TRBD1 call cannot be checked. The CDR3 has 16 amino acids. The CDR3 region is CASSLGSRGSNQPQHF.

The chain is built from TRBV5-1 and TRBJ2-3; TCRdb picks TRBD2, but there is no DNA to check that call. The CDR3 has 13 amino acids. Germline CDR1 is SGHRS and CDR2 is YFSETQ. Here the CDR3 reads CASSPSDTDTQYF.

V usage is TRBV7-9 and J usage is TRBJ1-2; the TRBD1 assignment by TCRdb is unverifiable without DNA. Per germline, CDR1 SEHNR and CDR2 FQNEAQ (reference sequence). CDR3 length equals 13 residues. CDR3 region: CASSLGTEYGYTF.

This CDR3 reads CASSLDLLRKLFF. The chain combines TRBV7-8 with TRBJ1-4. Germline V CDR1 and CDR2: SGHVS, FQNEAQ. There are 13 residues in the CDR3. The full variable domain, in which reference TRBV7-8 and TRBJ1-4 provide the parts outside the CDR3, is GAGVSQSPRYKVAKRGQDVALRCDPISGHVSLFWYQQALGQGPEFLTYFQNEAQLDKSGLPSDRFFAERPEGSVSTLKIQRTQQEDSAVYLCASSLDLLRKLFFGSGTQLSVL.

V and J are TRBV5-1 and TRBJ1-3; TCRdb gives TRBD1 as the D gene, but with no DNA this cannot be confirmed. Per germline, CDR1 SGHRS and CDR2 YFSETQ. The CDR3 runs 18 residues. CDR3 amino acids: CASRLMTGSTGLKDTIYF.

The chain joins TRBV11-1 to TRBJ2-1; TCRdb returns TRBD2, unconfirmable since there is no DNA. CDR1 and CDR2 (germline): SGHAT, FQDESV (reference sequence). The CDR3 has 21 amino acids. The CDR3 loop is CASSSFTGTGTSGRAYNEQFF.

CDR3 region: CAWSVRQGHGYTF. The chain has TRBV30 and TRBJ1-2. Germline V gives CDR1 GTSNPN, CDR2 SVGIG (reference sequence). The CDR3 length is 13 residues. The full variable domain, rest sourced from reference TRBV30 and TRBJ1-2, is SQTIHQWPATLVQPVGSPLSLECTVEGTSNPNLYWYRQAAGRGLQLLFYSVGIGQISSEVPQNLSASRPQDRQFILSSKKLLLSDSGFYLCAWSVRQGHGYTFGSGTRLTVV.

The chain couples TRBV4-1 to TRBJ2-1; TCRdb proposes TRBD1, but this gene call is untestable without DNA. Germline CDR1 MGHRA, CDR2 YSYEKL. The CDR3 totals 12 residues. The CDR3 reads CASSPGQLEQFF.

The rearrangement joins TRBV3-1 to TRBJ2-5; no DNA is available, so the TRBD1 call from TCRdb remains unchecked. The germline gives CDR1 LGHDT, CDR2 YNNKEL (reference sequence). The CDR3 has 14 residues. The CDR3 here is CASSLTQGSETQYF.

This chain connects TRBV6-5 to TRBJ1-5; TCRdb selects TRBD1, and the lack of DNA leaves this call unchecked. The CDR3 covers 14 residues. Per the germline V gene, CDR1 is MNHEY and CDR2 is SVGAGI. CDR3 amino acids: CASSPRGPYQPQHF.

This chain joins TRBV15 and TRBJ2-1; TCRdb names TRBD2, which stays unverified in the absence of DNA. Germline V gene sequence: CDR1 LNHNV, CDR2 YYDKDF (reference sequence). The CDR3 has 16 amino acids. CDR3 sequence reads: CATTQSPSGSLNEQFF.

The rearrangement links TRBV12-3 or TRBV12-4 to TRBJ1-6; TCRdb returns TRBD1, unconfirmable since there is no DNA. The CDR3 sequence is 14 residues long. CDR3 region: CASSFDRANSPLHF.

The chain joins TRBV30 to TRBJ2-1; TCRdb selects TRBD2, and the lack of DNA leaves this call unchecked. The CDR3 covers 13 residues. Germline-derived CDR1 and CDR2 are GTSNPN and SVGIG (reference sequence). The CDR3 sequence: CAWSVQRPGEQFF.

The CDR3 loop is CASSLAGLAGVGKGNEQFF. The chain is built from TRBV12-3 or TRBV12-4 and TRBJ2-1; TCRdb calls TRBD2, which cannot be checked without DNA. This CDR3 has 19 residues.